Below are 20 T cell receptor beta chains sequenced from a single sample in a study of a mutant IDH1 vaccine in newly diagnosed glioma. Regarding time point: week 35, safety follow-up. Each dose of the vaccine consisted of 300 ug of mutant IDH1 20-mer peptide, with topical imiquimod. These TCRs are of unknown antigen specificity. TCRdb's table, derived via immunoSEQ multiplex PCR, lists solely in-frame clones and lacks some. The sample holds 31,000 or so clones, more than 75% seen once. The source was PBMCs, collected from a glioma patient whose treatment included an IDH1 peptide vaccine. Receptor source: a young man with glioma.

This clone was detected only a few times. The chain is built from TRBV30 and TRBJ2-2, with D possibly being TRBD1 or TRBD2 (5 bases each). The CDR3 has 12 residues. CDR1 GTSNPN and CDR2 SVGIG come from the germline V gene (reference sequence). With 0 bases removed from V and 6 bases from J, the gap between germline ends came to 5 bases. The CDR3 nucleotides are TGTGCCTGGAGTGTGGGGGCCGGGGAGCTGTTTTTT. Translation: CAWSVGAGELFF.

The rearrangement uses TRBV6-5 and TRBJ1-4, with D unresolved. The CDR3 covers 13 residues. Germline V gene sequence: CDR1 MNHEY, CDR2 SVGAGI. Deletions cut 2 bases from V and 2 bases from J, with 3 bases between. The CDR3 DNA reads as TGTGCCAGCAGTTACCAGACTAATGAAAAACTGTTTTTT. As protein: CASSYQTNEKLFF.

The chain joins TRBV10-3 to TRBJ1-3, with 9 bases matching TRBD1. Germline values: CDR1 ENHRY, CDR2 SYGVKD. This CDR3 region has 16 residues. The trim removed 6 bases at V and 0 bases at J, leaving 6 bases unmatched. The CDR3 protein is CAISRDRALSGNTIYF. CDR3 nucleotides: TGTGCCATCAGCCGGGACAGGGCGCTCTCTGGAAACACCATATATTTT.

The V gene is TRBV5-1, the J gene TRBJ2-2; tentative D call: TRBD2 (5 bases). Deletions cut 0 bases from V and 7 bases from J, with 10 bases between. CDR3 length equals 14 residues. The germline gives CDR1 SGHRS, CDR2 YFSETQ. The DNA of the CDR3 is TGCGCCAGCAGCTTGGAGGGCCGGGGCGGGGAGCTGTTTTTT. This codes for CASSLEGRGGELFF.

This clone occurred once. The CDR3 sequence: CSTRGGTYNEQFF. In nucleotides, the CDR3 is TGCAGCACCCGAGGGGGCACCTACAATGAGCAGTTCTTC. The chain links TRBV29-1 to TRBJ2-1; 7 bases are shared with TRBD1. This CDR3 is built from 13 residues. Germline-derived CDR1 and CDR2 are SQVTM and ANQGSEA. V lost 8 bases, J lost 2 bases, and 6 bases stayed unmatched.

This chain connects TRBV7-7 to TRBJ2-1; tentative D call: TRBD2 (6 bases). Between the trimmed V and J ends, which lost 1 base and 5 bases, there was a span of 12 bases. Germline CDR1 SSHAT, CDR2 FNYEAQ (reference sequence). The CDR3 runs to 15 residues. The CDR3 spells CASSLGRGGNNEQFF. CDR3 nucleotides: TGTGCCAGCAGCTTAGGGCGGGGCGGTAACAATGAGCAGTTCTTC. The full variable domain, in which reference TRBV7-7 and TRBJ2-1 provide the parts outside the CDR3, is GAGVSQSPRYKVTKRGQDVTLRCDPISSHATLYWYQQALGQGPEFLTYFNYEAQPDKSGLPSDRFSAERPEGSISTLTIQRTEQRDSAMYRCASSLGRGGNNEQFFGPGTRLTVL.

The chain uses TRBV2 and TRBJ2-2, with unresolved D. V lost 2 bases and J 6 bases, leaving 10 bases between the germline ends. Per germline, CDR1 SNHLY and CDR2 FYNNEI. The CDR3 consists of 14 residues. This CDR3 is CASSELGIPGELFF. The CDR3 DNA reads as TGTGCCAGCAGTGAATTAGGGATCCCCGGGGAGCTGTTTTTT.

The chain joins TRBV5-4 to TRBJ1-2, with D possibly TRBD1 on 5 matching bases. The CDR3 has 13 amino acids. Trimming left V 2 bases short and J 8 bases short, with 13 bases between. Looked up from germline, CDR1 is SGHNT and CDR2 is YYREEE (reference sequence). The CDR3 region has the DNA TGTGCCAGCAGCTTAATCCCCCAGGGAGGCTACACCTTC. Encoded protein: CASSLIPQGGYTF.

Only one count was recorded for this clone. This sequence joins TRBV2 and TRBJ1-3; D possibly corresponds to TRBD1 (5 bases). With 1 base removed from V and 2 bases from J, the gap between germline ends came to 9 bases. Germline V gene lookup returns CDR1 SNHLY and CDR2 FYNNEI. CDR3 length: 15 amino acids. CDR3 nucleotide sequence: TGTGCCAGCAGTGAAGTCCGGGGGACTGGAAACACCATATATTTT. Its protein is CASSEVRGTGNTIYF.

The genes are TRBV27 and TRBJ2-1; a weak D match, TRBD2 (6 bases). The CDR3 is made up of 12 amino acids. The germline CDR1 and CDR2 sequences are MNHEY and SMNVEV (reference sequence). Trimming left V 4 bases short and J 6 bases short, with 7 bases between. DNA of the CDR3: TGTGCCAGCAGTTGGCGGGGCAATGAGCAGTTCTTC. Translation gives CASSWRGNEQFF.

A word on this clone: Other DNA sequences of this sample code for an identical CDR3. The CDR3 DNA follows: TGCAGCGTTGGTGACAGGGGGGCTTTCTTT. Its translation is CSVGDRGAFF. The gene calls are TRBV29-1 and TRBJ1-1; 9 bases map to TRBD1. The germline gives CDR1 SQVTM, CDR2 ANQGSEA. The CDR3 covers 10 residues. After removal of 4 bases from V and 11 bases from J, the junction contained 2 bases not matched to a gene.

V is TRBV9 and J is TRBJ2-1, with TRBD1 matching over 7 bases. This CDR3 is built from 20 residues. The germline CDR1 and CDR2 sequences are SGDLS and YYNGEE. J was trimmed by 0 bases and V by 0 bases; bases with no gene match: 15. CDR3 nucleotide sequence: TGTGCCAGCAGCGTAGGAAGGGGGCGCGGAATGTCAGTCTCCTACAATGAGCAGTTCTTC. Translating gives CASSVGRGRGMSVSYNEQFF.

The rearrangement joins TRBV25-1 to TRBJ1-2; 7 nucleotides match TRBD1. J was trimmed by 1 base and V by 6 bases; bases with no gene match: 11. The V gene's germline CDR1 is MGHDK and CDR2 SYGVNS. The CDR3 length is 16 residues. DNA for the CDR3: TGTGCCAGCAGATTGACAGGGTCTGGGGATAACTATGGCTACACCTTC. Amino acid sequence: CASRLTGSGDNYGYTF.

Here the CDR3 DNA reads TGTGCCAGTAGTTGGGTGAACACTGAAGCTTTCTTT. Its protein product is CASSWVNTEAFF. This chain links TRBV19 with TRBJ1-1; no definite D call. The CDR3 loop spans 12 amino acids. From germline, CDR1 is LNHDA and CDR2 SQIVND (reference sequence). Trimming removed 5 bases from V and 0 bases from J, with 4 bases in between.

The gene calls are TRBV11-2 and TRBJ1-1, with D unresolved. The CDR3 is 15 amino acids. V lost 5 bases, J lost 0 bases, and 13 bases lay in between. Looked up from germline, CDR1 is SGHAT and CDR2 is FQNNGV. Here the CDR3 DNA reads TGTGCCAGCAGCAGACTGAGGGAGGTGAACACTGAAGCTTTCTTT. It is translated as CASSRLREVNTEAFF.

The V gene is TRBV11-2, the J gene TRBJ2-3; TRBD1 agrees at 7 bases. Germline assignment: CDR1 SGHAT and CDR2 FQNNGV. This CDR3 has 15 amino acids. V trimming: 5 bases; J trimming: 2 bases; junction bases outside the gene matches: 7. The CDR3 region is CASSPTGTATDTQYF. The CDR3 DNA follows: TGTGCCAGCAGCCCAACCGGGACAGCCACAGATACGCAGTATTTT.

This rearrangement joins TRBV11-2 to TRBJ1-5; D unclear. The CDR3 runs 12 residues. Trimming shortened V by 5 bases and J by 6 bases, and 8 bases separated the two germline ends. The germline CDR1 and CDR2 sequences are SGHAT and FQNNGV. The CDR3 loop is CASSPGGQPQHF. The DNA for the CDR3 is TGTGCCAGCAGCCCCGGCGGTCAGCCCCAGCATTTT.

The chain recombines TRBV10-3 with TRBJ2-7, with 10 bases identical to TRBD2. The V segment lost 2 bases and the J segment 6 bases; nucleotides outside the gene matches: 7. Germline CDR1 reads ENHRY; CDR2 reads SYGVKD. The CDR3 covers 15 residues. The CDR3 coding sequence is TGTGCCATCAGTGAGCCCCTAGCGGGAGCCTCCGAGCAGTACTTC. Amino acids: CAISEPLAGASEQYF.

The chain couples TRBV14 to TRBJ1-3; D unresolved. Trimming shortened V by 8 bases and J by 0 bases, and 5 bases separated the two germline ends. This CDR3 is 12 amino acids long. Germline V gene lookup returns CDR1 SGHDN and CDR2 FVKESK. The CDR3 here is CASVVSGNTIYF. CDR3 bases: TGTGCCAGCGTCGTCTCTGGAAACACCATATATTTT. The full variable domain, its missing parts supplied by reference TRBV14 and TRBJ1-3, is EAGVTQFPSHSVIEKGQTVTLRCDPISGHDNLYWYRRVMGKEIKFLLHFVKESKQDESGMPNNRFLAERTGGTYSTLKVQPAELEDSGVYFCASVVSGNTIYFGEGSWLTVV.

The V call is TRBV12-5, the J call TRBJ1-2, with D hard to call. Trimming took 6 bases from V and 0 from J, leaving 8 bases between them. The CDR3 consists of 13 residues. Germline V gene lookup returns CDR1 LGHNT and CDR2 FRNRAP. CDR3: CASGWESNYGYTF. CDR3 nucleotides: TGTGCTAGTGGATGGGAATCTAACTATGGCTACACCTTC.